Each of the 26 T cell receptor beta chains below was sequenced from the same sample in a study of T-cell reconstitution after alpha-beta-depleted transplantation in children. For TCRbeta, the library was prepared with unique molecular identifiers. Using its own MiXCR run on the PCR reads, TCRdb lists one record per CDR3 protein. Among approximately 190,000 distinct CDR3 sequences listed, around 9.2% were seen once. Source: PBMCs, mostly from graft donor cells, taken 360 days after TCRalphabeta/CD19-depleted stem cell transplant. The receptor set was obtained from a male patient aged 2-15 years who had a stem cell transplant for acute myeloid leukemia, so the T cells may come from the graft donor.

In this sample, this clonotype turned up many times. The chain uses TRBV7-3 and TRBJ2-1; 9 positions agree with TRBD2. Trimming removed 4 bases from V and 8 bases from J; junction bases left unmatched: 3. Germline V lookup: CDR1 SGHTA, CDR2 FQGTGA. CDR3 length equals 13 residues. DNA of the CDR3: TGTGCCAGCAGCTCCCAGCGGGAGGATGAGCAGTTCTTC. Residues: CASSSQREDEQFF.

The table lists this clonotype with many counts. V is TRBV7-2 and J is TRBJ2-4; unclear D gene. Germline CDR1 reads SGHTA; CDR2 reads FQGNSA. V was shortened by 5 bases and J by 8 bases, with 16 bases between the two germline ends. This CDR3 comprises 14 residues. The CDR3 is CASSRAAGPYIQYF. The CDR3 bases are TGTGCCAGCAGCCGGGCGGCAGGTCCCTACATTCAGTACTTC.

This clonotype showed up many times. The chain recombines TRBV9 with TRBJ1-3, with a weak D call TRBD1 (5 bases). The germline CDR1 and CDR2 sequences are SGDLS and YYNGEE. The CDR3 is 14 amino acids. V was shortened by 4 bases and J by 1 base, with 9 bases between the two germline ends. The CDR3 region is CASSPQGSGNTIYF. CDR3 sequence (DNA): TGTGCCAGCAGCCCTCAGGGTTCTGGAAACACCATATATTTT.

In this sample, this clonotype turned up many times. The CDR3 DNA is TGTGCCATCGGCGCTAGCGGGAGGGAATGGGACAATGAGCAGTTCTTC. As protein: CAIGASGREWDNEQFF. V and J are TRBV10-3 and TRBJ2-1, with 12 positions matching TRBD2. The V gene end was trimmed by 8 bases and the J gene end by 5 bases; junction bases not matched to a gene: 10. The CDR3 sequence is 16 residues long. Germline CDR1 reads ENHRY; CDR2 reads SYGVKD.

This chain joins TRBV6-6 and TRBJ1-4, with D tentatively TRBD1 (6 bases). Germline values: CDR1 MNHNY, CDR2 SVGAGI (reference sequence). Trimming cost V 7 bases and J 2 bases, with 8 bases left between them. The CDR3 is made up of 13 amino acids. CDR3 region: CASTGQTNEKLFF. CDR3 DNA sequence: TGTGCCAGCACCGGACAGACTAATGAAAAACTGTTTTTT.

This chain joins TRBV5-1 and TRBJ1-6; D remains ambiguous. CDR3 length: 15 residues. Germline V gene sequence: CDR1 SGHRS, CDR2 YFSETQ. Trimming removed 2 bases from V and 14 bases from J, with 20 bases in between. This chain's CDR3 is CASSFSADGETALHF. The DNA for the CDR3 is TGCGCCAGCAGCTTCTCGGCCGACGGTGAAACAGCCCTCCACTTT.

This chain links TRBV2 with TRBJ1-2; 12 positions agree with TRBD1. Losses at the gene ends were 3 bases for V and 8 bases for J; bases not matched to a gene: 10. The V gene's germline CDR1 is SNHLY and CDR2 FYNNEI. This CDR3 has 16 residues. For the CDR3, the DNA is TGTGCCAGCAGTGATACGGGACAGGGGGCGCAAGAGGGCTACACCTTC. This gives the protein CASSDTGQGAQEGYTF.

The chain couples TRBV10-3 to TRBJ1-2, with a possible D match to TRBD1 (6 bases). V was trimmed by 6 bases and J by 0 bases, leaving 11 bases between them. There are 14 residues in the CDR3. Germline CDR1 and CDR2: ENHRY and SYGVKD. CDR3 DNA sequence: TGTGCCATCAGAGGGGGGCTGACTAACTATGGCTACACCTTC. This sequence encodes CAIRGGLTNYGYTF.

This clonotype was counted many times. At one boundary the junction diverges from the germline segment, which might be a read error. The V gene is TRBV12-3 or TRBV12-4, the J gene TRBJ2-1, with TRBD1 matching over 9 bases. The CDR3 length is 15 residues. The CDR3 here is CASSLGQGSYNEQFF. The CDR3, as DNA: TGCGCCAGCAGCCTCGGACAGGGGTCCTACAATGAGCAGTTCTTC.

V is TRBV10-3 and J is TRBJ2-5, with a possible D match to TRBD2 (5 bases). The CDR3 consists of 13 residues. The V end was cut by 7 bases, the J end by 5 bases, with 14 bases between. Germline loops: CDR1 ENHRY, CDR2 SYGVKD. CDR3 coding DNA: TGTGCCATCAATCCGGCCCCGGGGGAGACCCAGTACTTC. Encoded protein: CAINPAPGETQYF.

The CDR3 DNA reads TGTGCCAGCAGCTTAGGGACTAGCGGGATGGGGGTATACAATGAGCAGTTCTTC. Protein sequence: CASSLGTSGMGVYNEQFF. V and J are TRBV11-2 and TRBJ2-1; TRBD2 matches 12 bases. J gave up 4 bases and V 1 base, and 8 bases lay outside the gene matches. The CDR3 has 18 residues. The germline V gene has CDR1 SGHAT and CDR2 FQNNGV.

V and J are TRBV27 and TRBJ2-7; TRBD2 is a possible D gene (6 bases). The germline V gene encodes CDR1 MNHEY and CDR2 SMNVEV (reference sequence). The CDR3 loop spans 12 amino acids. V gave up 4 bases and J gave up 4 bases, with 8 bases separating them. CDR3 nucleotide sequence: TGTGCCAGCAGTTCTAGCGCTTACGAGCAGTACTTC. It encodes CASSSSAYEQYF.

V and J are TRBV5-1 and TRBJ2-5; tentative D call: TRBD2 (6 bases). Germline V gives CDR1 SGHRS, CDR2 YFSETQ. The CDR3 consists of 14 residues. The ends were cut back, 1 base at V and 3 bases at J, with 10 bases in the middle. CDR3 loop: CASSLTPGEETQYF. The CDR3 DNA reads as TGCGCCAGCAGCTTGACCCCGGGGGAAGAGACCCAGTACTTC. Supplemented by reference TRBV5-1 and TRBJ2-5, the full variable domain reads KAGVTQTPRYLIKTRGQQVTLSCSPISGHRSVSWYQQTPGQGLQFLFEYFSETQRNKGNFPGRFSGRQFSNSRSEMNVSTLELGDSALYLCASSLTPGEETQYFGPGTRLLVL.

The sample holds many counts of this clonotype. The genes are TRBV12-3 or TRBV12-4 and TRBJ1-2; D is ambiguous. Trimming removed 2 bases from V and 7 bases from J, with 8 bases in between. CDR3 length equals 12 residues. CDR3 nucleotide sequence: TGTGCCAGCAGTTTAATCGACCTTGGCTACACCTTC. Translation gives CASSLIDLGYTF.

In this sample, this clonotype turned up many times. This rearrangement joins TRBV20-1 to TRBJ2-1, with TRBD2 matching 9 bases. Germline V gene lookup returns CDR1 DFQATT and CDR2 SNEGSKA (reference sequence). The length of the CDR3 is 17 residues. The J segment lost 5 bases and the V segment lost 1 base, leaving 12 bases of the junction unmatched. CDR3 amino acids: CSARAPRAGGVHNEQFF. The CDR3 DNA reads as TGCAGTGCTAGAGCCCCCCGAGCGGGGGGCGTACACAATGAGCAGTTCTTC.

This chain links TRBV6-1 with TRBJ1-2; D call uncertain. The CDR3 has 13 residues. Per the germline V gene, CDR1 is MNHNS and CDR2 is SASEGT. Trimming cost V 8 bases and J 2 bases, with 12 bases left between them. Written as DNA, the CDR3 is TGTGCCAGCCGACCCCTGGCCAACTATGGCTACACCTTC. This encodes CASRPLANYGYTF.

In its sample, this clonotype was seen many times. This rearrangement joins TRBV12-3 or TRBV12-4 to TRBJ2-7, with D perhaps TRBD1 (6 bases). The CDR3 contains 14 residues. V was trimmed by 5 bases and J by 4 bases, leaving 15 bases between them. The CDR3 loop is CASSPGGKRYEQYV. The CDR3 nucleotides read TGTGCCAGCAGTCCTGGGGGCAAGAGGTACGAGCAGTACGTC.

The table lists this clonotype with a few counts. The V and J genes are TRBV7-9 and TRBJ2-3, with D unclear. CDR3 length equals 12 residues. CDR1 and CDR2 from the germline V gene are SEHNR and FQNEAQ (reference sequence). The V end was cut by 4 bases, the J end by 2 bases, with 4 bases between. The CDR3 sequence is CASSSITDTQYF. CDR3 in DNA: TGTGCCAGCAGCTCTATCACAGATACGCAGTATTTT.

V is TRBV5-1 and J is TRBJ2-1, with 8 bases matching TRBD1. CDR3 length: 15 amino acids. After removal of 2 bases from V and 5 bases from J, the junction contained 6 bases not matched to a gene. CDR1 and CDR2 (germline): SGHRS, YFSETQ. In DNA, the CDR3 is TGCGCCAGCAGCTTACGATCGACAGGGGACAATGAGCAGTTCTTC. Protein sequence: CASSLRSTGDNEQFF.

This clonotype appeared many times. This chain uses TRBV20-1 with TRBJ1-5, with D perhaps matching TRBD1 (5 bases). Germline CDR1 DFQATT, CDR2 SNEGSKA (reference sequence). The CDR3 has 13 amino acids. Trimming cost V 4 bases and J 0 bases, with 7 bases left between them. CDR3 in DNA: TGCAGTGCTATACAGGATAGCAATCAGCCCCAGCATTTT. It yields the protein CSAIQDSNQPQHF.

This clonotype was seen only a few times. The V gene is TRBV4-2, the J gene TRBJ2-1; D perhaps matches TRBD2 (5 bases). The CDR3 is 18 amino acids. V was trimmed by 0 bases and J by 6 bases, leaving 21 bases between them. The germline CDR1 and CDR2 sequences are LGHNA and YNFKEQ. The CDR3 is CASSQEVQVGLSANEQFF. Written as DNA, the CDR3 is TGTGCCAGCAGCCAAGAGGTACAAGTCGGACTCTCCGCCAATGAGCAGTTCTTC.

The genes are TRBV2 and TRBJ2-7; a weak D match, TRBD2 (6 bases). With 4 bases removed from V and 3 bases from J, the gap between germline ends came to 13 bases. CDR3 length: 14 residues. Germline V gene sequence: CDR1 SNHLY, CDR2 FYNNEI. Here the CDR3 reads CASSGTGSIYEQYF. Written as DNA, the CDR3 is TGTGCCAGCAGTGGAACCGGGAGTATCTACGAGCAGTACTTC.

The genes are TRBV20-1 and TRBJ2-7, with 8 bases lining up with TRBD2. The CDR3 runs to 14 residues. Germline V gives CDR1 DFQATT, CDR2 SNEGSKA (reference sequence). Trimming took 3 bases from V and 0 from J; bases not matched to a gene: 4. The CDR3 reads CSASLAGSSYEQYF. In DNA, the CDR3 is TGCAGTGCTAGCCTAGCGGGTAGCTCCTACGAGCAGTACTTC.

This clonotype turned up a few times. Germline and junction disagree at one end, which may indicate a read error. This rearrangement joins TRBV7-7 to TRBJ2-1, with 8 bases fitting TRBD2. CDR3 length: 18 amino acids. CDR1 SSHAT and CDR2 FNYEAQ come from the germline V gene (reference sequence). The CDR3 region is CASSLRAPRVAGYNEQFF. The CDR3 DNA is TGTGCTAGCAGCCTCAGGGCCCCGAGAGTAGCGGGGTACAATGAGCAGTTCTTC.

This chain uses TRBV4-2 with TRBJ2-5, with 7 positions matching TRBD2. The CDR3 sequence is 16 residues long. Germline-derived CDR1 and CDR2 are LGHNA and YNFKEQ. The V segment lost 7 bases and the J segment 4 bases; nucleotides outside the gene matches: 15. CDR3 DNA sequence: TGTGCCAGCACCCCGGCCGTCGGGGGGTCTAGAGAGACCCAGTACTTC. Translated, it gives CASTPAVGGSRETQYF.

The J gene is TRBJ1-2, the V gene TRBV7-9; D might be TRBD1 (6 bases). The V and J ends lost 1 base and 1 base respectively, with 10 bases between them. In germline, CDR1 is SEHNR, CDR2 FQNEAQ (reference sequence). There are 15 residues in the CDR3. CDR3 DNA sequence: TGTGCCAGCAGCTTAGGACAGGAACTTAACTATGGCTACACCTTC. Translated: CASSLGQELNYGYTF.